Given below is one T cell receptor (beta chain) in context. Antigen: not known. This specimen comes from a study of cytomegalovirus exposure and HLA in healthy donors. Study-wide results and limits: The analysis excluded some indistinguishable V segments, including TRBV6-2 and TRBV6-3.

Researchers ran the PCR with 60 Vbeta and 13 Jbeta primers. Clones were sequenced by immunoSEQ multiplex PCR, and TCRdb holds only the in-frame ones, with some missing. The data hold approximately 140,000 clones, with 79% observed a single time. Between the trimmed V and J ends, which lost 1 base and 4 bases, there was a span of 4 bases. The CDR3 runs 12 residues. CDR1 is SGHDN, CDR2 FVKESK, per germline. Sequences were obtained from PBMCs. V and J are TRBV14 and TRBJ1-2, with no clear D. The source is a human donor in good health. The CDR3 spells CASSQAFYGYTF. The CDR3 DNA follows: TGTGCCAGCAGCCAAGCATTCTATGGCTACACCTTC.